The 5 T cell receptor beta chains reported below all come from one sample, sequenced in a study of blood T cell repertoires in COVID-19. TCRdb's copy holds only in-frame clones and misses some; the assay was immunoSEQ multiplex PCR. This repertoire shows 410,000 or so clones, roughly 89% found once; its top ten account for more than 1.4%. Sample: peripheral blood. The receptor source for this set is a woman aged 25-40 years with active or convalescent COVID-19.

The rearrangement joins TRBV30 to TRBJ1-1, with D possibly being TRBD1 (5 bases). V was pared by 4 bases and J by 6 bases, with 12 bases between. CDR3 length: 12 residues. Germline V gene lookup returns CDR1 GTSNPN and CDR2 SVGIG (reference sequence). CDR3 coding DNA: TGTGCCTGGACCCCGGGACTATCTGAAGCTTTCTTT. This translates into CAWTPGLSEAFF.

The chain combines TRBV5-5 with TRBJ2-7; weak D call: TRBD1 (6 bases). CDR3 size: 14 residues. CDR1 SGHKS and CDR2 YYEKEE come from the germline V gene (reference sequence). Deletions cut 0 bases from V and 5 bases from J, with 12 bases between. CDR3 region: CASSLDRAYHEQYF. For the CDR3, the DNA is TGTGCCAGCAGCTTGGACAGGGCCTACCACGAGCAGTACTTC.

This chain joins TRBV12-3 or TRBV12-4 and TRBJ1-2; the match to TRBD1 covers 10 bases. V was clipped by 6 bases and J by 7 bases; unmatched bases: 5. CDR3 length: 13 residues. The DNA of the CDR3 is TGTGCCAGCAGGGGGGACAGGGGCTTTGGCTACACCTTC. Amino acids: CASRGDRGFGYTF.

The DNA of the CDR3 is TGTGCCAGCAGTGAAGAATACTGGACAGGGACGAGGGACACTGAAGCTTTCTTT. It yields the protein CASSEEYWTGTRDTEAFF. V and J are TRBV6-1 and TRBJ1-1, with 8 bases matching TRBD1. Germline V gives CDR1 MNHNS, CDR2 SASEGT. The CDR3 has 18 amino acids. V shed 1 base, J shed 3 bases, and the junction held 13 bases outside the gene matches.

This clone was seen more than once but under ten times. J is TRBJ2-1 and V is TRBV7-2; D is uncertain. The CDR3 is 15 residues long. V was clipped by 5 bases and J by 0 bases, with 11 bases between them. Germline values: CDR1 SGHTA, CDR2 FQGNSA. CDR3 in DNA: TGTGCCAGCAGCGCCTACTACGGCTCCTACAATGAGCAGTTCTTC. Protein product: CASSAYYGSYNEQFF.